The 2 T cell receptor beta chains reported below all come from one sample, sequenced in a study of tumor-infiltrating lymphocytes in primary liver carcinoma. The source material, about 18-31 mg of unsorted bulk tissue, was used to co-extract RNA and DNA. Starting from around 510 ng of total RNA, TCR beta cDNA was produced with a primer in the constant region. Modified slightly, ARM-PCR produced TCR beta libraries over three nested multiplex PCR rounds. It was with TRBV1-TRBV30 forward primers and a C-beta reverse primer that the first two PCR rounds were run, at roughly 11 cycles each. TCRdb reanalysed the multiplex PCR reads using MiXCR and keeps one entry per CDR3 protein. The sample lists more than 95,000 distinct CDR3 sequences, 60% to 75% occurring once. The sample taken for sequencing was liver tumor tissue from sampling region 3. As to subset: tumor region T3, left-lateral pole. The receptors here all came from a woman aged 55-70 years with primary liver carcinoma and hepatitis B virus infection.

To note about this clonotype: One end of the junction varies from germline; a read error may be responsible. The genes are TRBV6-5 and TRBJ2-7; TRBD2 might be the D (6 bases). The length of the CDR3 is 15 residues. The V gene's germline CDR1 is MNHEY and CDR2 SVGAGI. CDR3 residues: CAISTGGLSSYEQYF. DNA for the CDR3: TGTGCCATCAGTACCGGGGGACTTTCCTCTTACGAGCAGTACTTC.

This clonotype has just one count. A much larger clone lies one base from this, so it may be a read error. The chain recombines TRBV12-3 or TRBV12-4 with TRBJ1-5; 9 bases fit TRBD1. CDR3 size: 15 residues. CDR3 nucleotide sequence: TGTGCCGGCAGTCCCCGACAGGGGGGCAATCAGCCCCAGCATTTT. Its protein is CAGSPRQGGNQPQHF.